This T cell receptor beta chain appears in the sequencing data of a study of human T cells and chemical hapten exposure. Looking at the study overall: Throughout a study of approximately 25 weeks, patients underwent weekly scalp administration of diphenylcyclopropenone doses.

TCRdb passed the RACE reads through MiXCR, listing each CDR3 protein once. The sample yields 150,000 to 200,000 distinct CDR3 sequences, 20% to 25% seen once. Time point here: patch test 1, 2 weeks after DPC sensitization. Stated treatment: therapeutic diphenylcyclopropenone sensitization with weekly scalp DPC. The donor pool consisted of alopecia patients aged 18 to 70 years, considered suitable for DPC. V gave up 1 base and J gave up 3 bases; unmatched junction bases: 3. The CDR3 totals 14 residues. Germline values: CDR1 SGHRS, CDR2 YFSETQ. There are a few counts of this clonotype. The chain links TRBV5-1 to TRBJ2-7; 8 bases are shared with TRBD2. Here the sequenced sample was whole blood, taken in connection with sensitization to the hapten diphenylcyclopropenone (DPC). This clonotype was obtained from a woman aged 45-65 years with alopecia areata. Some clones in this sample may be carry-over from other donors' samples. CDR3 in amino acids: CASSLPGTSYEQYF. CDR3 nucleotides: TGCGCCAGCAGCTTGCCCGGGACTAGCTACGAGCAGTACTTC.